The entry below gives a single TCR beta chain sequence along with its context. Using immunoSEQ multiplex PCR, the repertoire was profiled, and TCRdb retains in-frame clones only, with some absent. This sample has around 160,000 clones; about 85% occur once, and the top ten carry nearly 3%. The entry originates in a study of blood T cell repertoires in COVID-19. Background on the study: PBMCs, B-cell-depleted T cells, or T cells were the source of the cDNA or gDNA that made up the material.

Germline V lookup: CDR1 MDHEN, CDR2 SYDVKM. The CDR3 runs to 13 residues. The germline V and J ends were trimmed by 5 bases and 5 bases, with 12 bases remaining between them. Sequencing was performed on peripheral blood. The gene calls are TRBV28 and TRBJ1-1; D gene unclear. The receptor was derived from a woman aged 40 to 50 with active or convalescent COVID-19. In DNA form, the CDR3 reads TGTGCCAGCAGTCCAAGCGGGCGGACTGAAGCTTTCTTT. Translating it yields CASSPSGRTEAFF.